The text below deals with one T cell receptor beta chain. The V end lost 5 bases, the J end lost 4 bases, and 15 bases lay between the germline ends. This CDR3 has 13 amino acids. Germline CDR1 is SQVTM and CDR2 is ANQGSEA. The data are from a study of T cells after yellow fever vaccination. Using its own MiXCR run on the 5' RACE reads, TCRdb lists one record per CDR3 protein. The sample lists approximately 550,000 distinct CDR3 sequences, roughly 19% occurring once. The TCR comes from a man aged 25 to 40 who received the YFV17D yellow fever vaccine. The chain joins TRBV29-1 to TRBJ2-7; tentatively, D is TRBD1 (5 bases). The specimen was PBMCs, collected 15 days after the yellow fever booster vaccination. The CDR3 DNA sequence: TGCAGCGTTAGTCAGGGATTGACGTACGAGCAGTACTTC. This encodes CSVSQGLTYEQYF.